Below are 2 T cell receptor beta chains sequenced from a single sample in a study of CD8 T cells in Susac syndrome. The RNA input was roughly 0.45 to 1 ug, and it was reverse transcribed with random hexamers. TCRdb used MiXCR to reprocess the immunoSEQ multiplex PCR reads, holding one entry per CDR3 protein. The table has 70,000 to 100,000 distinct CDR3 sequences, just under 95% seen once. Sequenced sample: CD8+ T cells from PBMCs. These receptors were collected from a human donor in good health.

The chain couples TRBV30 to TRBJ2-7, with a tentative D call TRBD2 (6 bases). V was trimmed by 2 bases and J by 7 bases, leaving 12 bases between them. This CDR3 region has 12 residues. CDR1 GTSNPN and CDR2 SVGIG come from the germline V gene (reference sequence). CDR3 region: CAWSWAGREQYF. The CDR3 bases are TGTGCCTGGAGTTGGGCAGGGAGGGAGCAGTACTTC.

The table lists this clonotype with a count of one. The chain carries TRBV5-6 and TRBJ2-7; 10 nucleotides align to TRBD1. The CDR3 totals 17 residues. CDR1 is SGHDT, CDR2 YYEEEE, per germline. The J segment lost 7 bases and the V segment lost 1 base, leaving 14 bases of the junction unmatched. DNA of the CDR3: TGTGCCAGCAGCTTGCCTTCCGGGACAGGGGTGCAAAGGGAGCAGTACTTC. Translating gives CASSLPSGTGVQREQYF.